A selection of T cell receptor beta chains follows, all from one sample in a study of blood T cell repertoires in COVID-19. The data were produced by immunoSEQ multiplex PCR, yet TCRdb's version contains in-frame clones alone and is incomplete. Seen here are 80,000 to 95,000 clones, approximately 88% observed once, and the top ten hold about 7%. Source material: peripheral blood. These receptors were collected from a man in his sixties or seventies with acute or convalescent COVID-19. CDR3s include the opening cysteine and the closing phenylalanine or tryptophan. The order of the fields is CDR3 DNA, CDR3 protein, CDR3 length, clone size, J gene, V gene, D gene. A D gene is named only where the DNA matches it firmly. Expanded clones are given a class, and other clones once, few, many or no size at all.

CDR3 DNA: TGTGCCAGCAGCCCGGGCGGGGGGCGAGCTAATGAAAAACTGTTTTTT
CDR3 protein: CASSPGGGRANEKLFF
CDR3 length: 16
clone size: -
J gene: TRBJ1-4
V gene: TRBV9
D gene: -

CDR3 DNA: TGTGCCAGCAGTTCCGTTTTCAGCTACGAGCAGTACTTC
CDR3 protein: CASSSVFSYEQYF
CDR3 length: 13
clone size: -
J gene: TRBJ2-7
V gene: TRBV6-6
D gene: -

CDR3 DNA: TGTGCTAGTGGTTTGTTTTTGAATCCCGCCGGGACAACTCAGAACACTGAAGCTTTCTTT
CDR3 protein: CASGLFLNPAGTTQNTEAFF
CDR3 length: 20
clone size: -
J gene: TRBJ1-1
V gene: TRBV12-5
D gene: -

CDR3 DNA: TGTGCCAGCAGAGCCCTCCTCCGACAGAGTCCATACGAGCAGTACTTC
CDR3 protein: CASRALLRQSPYEQYF
CDR3 length: 16
clone size: -
J gene: TRBJ2-7
V gene: TRBV11-2
D gene: -

CDR3 DNA: TGTGCCAGGCGGGGGAACTATGGCTACACCTTC
CDR3 protein: CARRGNYGYTF
CDR3 length: 11
clone size: -
J gene: TRBJ1-2
V gene: TRBV6-5
D gene: -

CDR3 DNA: TGCGCCAGCAGCTTGGTTCTGCGCGGAGGGGGCTACACCTTC
CDR3 protein: CASSLVLRGGGYTF
CDR3 length: 14
clone size: -
J gene: TRBJ1-2
V gene: TRBV5-1
D gene: -

CDR3 DNA: TGTGCCACCGCGACAGGGGGCAATGGAGAGACCCAGTACTTC
CDR3 protein: CATATGGNGETQYF
CDR3 length: 14
clone size: -
J gene: TRBJ2-5
V gene: TRBV7-3
D gene: TRBD1

CDR3 DNA: TGTGCCAGCAGCTTATCTAGCGGGGGCGCCAAATCTACCGGGGAGCTGTTTTTT
CDR3 protein: CASSLSSGGAKSTGELFF
CDR3 length: 18
clone size: -
J gene: TRBJ2-2
V gene: TRBV7-6
D gene: TRBD2

CDR3 DNA: TGTGCCAGCAGCTTGGGAGGGGACAGTAGTGATGGCTACACCTTC
CDR3 protein: CASSLGGDSSDGYTF
CDR3 length: 15
clone size: -
J gene: TRBJ1-2
V gene: TRBV5-4
D gene: TRBD1

CDR3 DNA: TGTGCCAGTAGGGTAGCGGGGGTTTACAATGAGCAGTTCTTC
CDR3 protein: CASRVAGVYNEQFF
CDR3 length: 14
clone size: -
J gene: TRBJ2-1
V gene: TRBV2
D gene: TRBD2

CDR3 DNA: TGTGCCTGGATACCTAGACTCTCTGGAAACACCATATATTTT
CDR3 protein: CAWIPRLSGNTIYF
CDR3 length: 14
clone size: -
J gene: TRBJ1-3
V gene: TRBV30
D gene: -

CDR3 DNA: TGCAGCGTTGGAAGGCTGGACAGGTTCAACGAGCAGTACTTC
CDR3 protein: CSVGRLDRFNEQYF
CDR3 length: 14
clone size: -
J gene: TRBJ2-7
V gene: TRBV29-1
D gene: TRBD1

CDR3 DNA: TGTGCCAGTAGTATTTCGAGGGTTCAATTCTTC
CDR3 protein: CASSISRVQFF
CDR3 length: 11
clone size: -
J gene: TRBJ2-1
V gene: TRBV19
D gene: -

CDR3 DNA: TGTGCCAGCAGCTTGGCCCCGGCCGGGGAGCTGTTTTTT
CDR3 protein: CASSLAPAGELFF
CDR3 length: 13
clone size: once
J gene: TRBJ2-2
V gene: TRBV5-6
D gene: -

CDR3 DNA: TGTGCCACCCGCAACTCGGCCAGCGTTAACACCGGGGAGCTGTTTTTT
CDR3 protein: CATRNSASVNTGELFF
CDR3 length: 16
clone size: -
J gene: TRBJ2-2
V gene: TRBV24-1
D gene: -

CDR3 DNA: TGTGCCAGCAGTTCGGGGACAATCTACTCTGGAAACACCATATATTTT
CDR3 protein: CASSSGTIYSGNTIYF
CDR3 length: 16
clone size: -
J gene: TRBJ1-3
V gene: TRBV28
D gene: -

CDR3 DNA: TGTGCCAGCTCACCACCGAGACAGGGGTACAATGAGCAGTTCTTC
CDR3 protein: CASSPPRQGYNEQFF
CDR3 length: 15
clone size: -
J gene: TRBJ2-1
V gene: TRBV18
D gene: TRBD1

CDR3 DNA: TGTGCCAGCAGCTTGGGGGGGACTTCCAACTATGGCTACACCTTC
CDR3 protein: CASSLGGTSNYGYTF
CDR3 length: 15
clone size: -
J gene: TRBJ1-2
V gene: TRBV5-4
D gene: -

CDR3 DNA: TGTGCCAGCAGGGGGACAGGCAACTCCTACGAGCAGTACTTC
CDR3 protein: CASRGTGNSYEQYF
CDR3 length: 14
clone size: -
J gene: TRBJ2-7
V gene: TRBV28
D gene: TRBD1

CDR3 DNA: TGTGCCAGCAGTTACTCGGGCGGGGAGATCCTGAATGAGCAGTTCTTC
CDR3 protein: CASSYSGGEILNEQFF
CDR3 length: 16
clone size: -
J gene: TRBJ2-1
V gene: TRBV6-5
D gene: -